This TCR beta chain was identified in a study of cytomegalovirus exposure and HLA in healthy donors. General study points: Later analysis identified a missense DCLRE1C variant that was linked to TCR beta V- and J-gene trimming. In a later analysis, across HLA loci, associated TCR counts were highest for DRB1, lowest for HLA-C.

It was with 60 Vbeta and 13 Jbeta primers that the PCR ran. Profiling relied on immunoSEQ multiplex PCR, and the TCRdb table lists in-frame clones only, not all of them. Among roughly 130,000 clones, over 75% were seen once, and the ten largest hold 1.5% to 2%. The germline gives CDR1 SGHNT, CDR2 YYREEE (reference sequence). V was pared by 0 bases and J by 5 bases, with 5 bases between. CDR3 size: 13 residues. This clone was observed once. No antigen is known for it. In the same sample, other DNA sequences code for this CDR3. This TCR came from a man aged 40-55 years in good health and CMV-seronegative. The chain is built from TRBV5-4 and TRBJ2-2; D is uncertain. Sequenced sample: PBMCs. The CDR3 DNA reads as TGTGCCAGCAGCTTGGGCGGAACCGGGGAGCTGTTTTTT. Its translation is CASSLGGTGELFF.